The TCR beta chain described here comes from a study of T cell responses to AZD1222 COVID-19 vaccine. Study results and caveats: Spike-specific TCR depth and breadth grew after two AZD1222 doses.

Timing groups of about 4 and about 12 weeks for second doses were pooled. Sequenced by immunoSEQ multiplex PCR; TCRdb stores in-frame clones only, minus some. The table lists approximately 110,000 clones, approximately 85% of them singletons, with about 4.4% in the top ten. Notes on this clone: Its antigen remains unknown.

The source is an adult who received the AZD1222 COVID-19 vaccine. The source material was peripheral blood, sampled 28 days after the second AZD1222 dose.

As DNA, the CDR3 is TGTGCCAGCAGCCACTCGATGGAGAAACTGTTTTTT. Encoded protein: CASSHSMEKLFF. The genes are TRBV4-2 and TRBJ1-4; no firm D call. The V end was cut by 3 bases, the J end by 11 bases, with 10 bases between. CDR1 is LGHNA and CDR2 is YNFKEQ in the germline V gene. The CDR3 extends over 12 amino acids.